The TCR beta chain described here comes from a study of radiation and T cells in renal cell carcinoma. Study-wide results and limits: Top tumor clonotypes rose in blood 2 weeks post-radiation, then contracted. Without pretreatment biopsies, baseline tumor clonotype presence was undetermined.

Time point described: blood 4 weeks post-SBRT, at nephrectomy. Treatment of the sample: 15 Gy SBRT to primary tumor, nephrectomy 4 weeks later. Nephrectomy followed 15 Gy stereotactic body radiation by 4 weeks. The patient's renal cell carcinoma had clear cell pathology. Data came from immunoSEQ multiplex PCR; TCRdb stores just in-frame clones and leaves some out. The data contain over 30,000 clones, over 70% of them seen just once; the ten biggest clones take up roughly a third. Concerning this clone: Antigen specificity is unknown.

The V gene lost 0 bases and the J gene lost 7 bases, with 16 bases spanning the gap. The length of the CDR3 is 15 residues. The germline gives CDR1 SGDLS, CDR2 YYNGEE. This receptor was obtained from a man in his 60s with renal cell carcinoma. The material was blood, obtained from a patient whose treatment included radiotherapy and nephrectomy. This sequence joins TRBV9 and TRBJ1-2; D perhaps matches TRBD1 (6 bases). The CDR3 DNA reads as TGTGCCAGCAGCGTAGCGGGGGGCAGTGCTGGTGGCTACACCTTC. Protein: CASSVAGGSAGGYTF.